These 31 T cell receptor beta chains were sequenced from one sample in a study of OX40 agonist ivuxolimab in advanced cancers. Clones were read by immunoSEQ multiplex PCR, and TCRdb kept only the in-frame ones, dropping some. This sample has roughly 72,000 clones; 75% to 90% occur once, and the top ten carry roughly an eighth. The sequencing here drew on CD4+ or CD8+ T cells sorted from blood, taken in a trial of the OX40 agonist ivuxolimab. These receptors originate from an adult with an advanced solid tumor such as melanoma, head and neck, liver or kidney cancer.

The chain is built from TRBV6-1 and TRBJ2-5, with 10 bases identical to TRBD1. The CDR3 totals 15 residues. Germline trimming cut 1 base from V and 4 bases from J; bases unmatched to any gene: 3. Germline V gene sequence: CDR1 MNHNS, CDR2 SASEGT. For the CDR3, the DNA is TGTGCCAGCAGTGAAGACCGGACAGGGGGAGAGACCCAGTACTTC. Residues: CASSEDRTGGETQYF.

V and J are TRBV27 and TRBJ1-2; 8 bases fit TRBD1. This CDR3 has 15 residues. Germline CDR1 MNHEY, CDR2 SMNVEV (reference sequence). V was pared by 5 bases and J by 2 bases, with 7 bases of the junction left unmatched. This CDR3 is CASSLRTGRNYGYTF. The CDR3, as DNA: TGTGCCAGCAGTCTCCGGACAGGGCGCAACTATGGCTACACCTTC.

This chain uses TRBV28 with TRBJ1-1; 7 nucleotides agree with TRBD1. The CDR3 extends over 15 amino acids. V lost 6 bases, J lost 1 base, and 8 bases stayed unmatched. Per germline, CDR1 MDHEN and CDR2 SYDVKM. CDR3: CASRPTGAGNTEAFF. The CDR3 DNA reads as TGTGCCAGCAGGCCTACAGGGGCTGGGAACACTGAAGCTTTCTTT.

V and J are TRBV4-1 and TRBJ2-1; D is ambiguous. Germline loops: CDR1 MGHRA, CDR2 YSYEKL. V lost 4 bases and J lost 7, with 11 bases in between. This CDR3 spans 13 amino acids. This CDR3 is CASSPSISNEQFF. In DNA, the CDR3 is TGCGCCAGCAGCCCATCCATTTCTAATGAGCAGTTCTTC.

V gene TRBV18 combines with J gene TRBJ1-3; no firm D call. There are 15 residues in the CDR3. Germline V gives CDR1 KGHSH, CDR2 LQKENI. Trimming shortened V by 2 bases and J by 5 bases, and 13 bases separated the two germline ends. This CDR3 reads CASSPTEGVRNTIYF. The CDR3 DNA reads as TGTGCCAGCTCACCAACAGAGGGAGTAAGAAACACCATATATTTT.

The chain recombines TRBV4-2 with TRBJ1-6; D gene unclear. The germline V and J ends were trimmed by 0 bases and 9 bases, with 12 bases remaining between them. The CDR3 extends over 15 amino acids. Germline CDR1 reads LGHNA; CDR2 reads YNFKEQ. The CDR3 DNA reads TGTGCCAGCAGCCAAGAGGGAGGGATCGGTTCACCCCTCCACTTT. Residues: CASSQEGGIGSPLHF.

The chain uses TRBV29-1 and TRBJ2-3; D is uncertain. The CDR3 spans 12 residues. Germline CDR1 is SQVTM and CDR2 is ANQGSEA. V was trimmed by 4 bases and J by 2 bases, leaving 7 bases between them. The CDR3 spells CSVGGVTDTQYF. The CDR3 DNA sequence: TGCAGCGTTGGTGGGGTCACAGATACGCAGTATTTT.

This chain uses TRBV27 with TRBJ2-7; TRBD2 aligns across 9 bases. With V trimmed by 4 bases and J by 7 bases, 5 bases remained unmatched. Germline V lookup: CDR1 MNHEY, CDR2 SMNVEV (reference sequence). This CDR3 has 13 amino acids. The CDR3 nucleotides read TGTGCCAGCAGTTACCTAGCGGGACATGAGCAGTACTTC. Translating gives CASSYLAGHEQYF.

This clone was picked up one time. The CDR3 coding sequence is TGCAGCGTTGAATGGGAAAACCCTAATTCATACAATGAGCAGTTCTTC. It yields the protein CSVEWENPNSYNEQFF. The rearrangement links TRBV29-1 to TRBJ2-1; no reliable D call. Germline lookup yields CDR1 SQVTM and CDR2 ANQGSEA. The CDR3 consists of 16 residues. Trimming pared 2 bases from V and 4 bases from J, leaving 18 bases between.

This chain uses TRBV2 with TRBJ2-1; 7 bases agree with TRBD2. Per germline, CDR1 SNHLY and CDR2 FYNNEI. With 2 bases clipped from V and 7 bases from J, the junction kept 5 bases outside the gene matches. The CDR3 has 14 residues. The CDR3 here is CASSEFGGGNEQFF. The DNA of the CDR3 is TGTGCCAGCAGTGAATTCGGGGGAGGGAATGAGCAGTTCTTC.

The chain uses TRBV5-5 and TRBJ1-1, with D unresolved. Germline-derived CDR1 and CDR2 are SGHKS and YYEKEE (reference sequence). The germline V and J ends were trimmed by 2 bases and 0 bases, with 11 bases remaining between them. The CDR3 runs to 15 residues. CDR3 DNA sequence: TGTGCCAGCAGCTTAGGCATTACCCTGAACACTGAAGCTTTCTTT. Amino acid sequence: CASSLGITLNTEAFF.

The rearrangement uses TRBV6-6 and TRBJ1-3; D is perhaps TRBD1 (5 bases). Trimming left V 7 bases short and J 3 bases short, with 13 bases between. CDR1 and CDR2 from the germline V gene are MNHNY and SVGAGI (reference sequence). The CDR3 loop spans 14 amino acids. The CDR3 reads CASTVGQGGNTIYF. As DNA, the CDR3 is TGTGCCAGCACCGTGGGGCAGGGTGGAAACACCATATATTTT.

The J gene is TRBJ1-2, the V gene TRBV7-2; D is unclear. The CDR3 contains 14 residues. Germline lookup yields CDR1 SGHTA and CDR2 FQGNSA. V dropped 4 bases and J dropped 4 bases, with 13 bases sitting between them. The CDR3 sequence is CASSSAWRGYGYTF. CDR3 sequence (DNA): TGTGCCAGCAGCTCTGCGTGGAGAGGCTATGGCTACACCTTC.

The CDR3 loop reads CASKSYEQYF. The DNA for the CDR3 is TGTGCCAGCAAATCCTACGAGCAGTACTTC. This chain links TRBV28 with TRBJ2-7, with D uncertain. This CDR3 is built from 10 residues. Germline V gene data show CDR1 as MDHEN and CDR2 as SYDVKM. V was pared by 7 bases and J by 1 base, with 2 bases between.

V and J are TRBV5-5 and TRBJ2-7, with D unresolved. V was clipped by 4 bases and J by 4 bases, with 9 bases between them. This CDR3 has 12 amino acids. Germline CDR1 is SGHKS and CDR2 is YYEKEE (reference sequence). CDR3 residues: CASSQEVYEQYF. As DNA, the CDR3 is TGTGCCAGCAGCCAAGAGGTTTACGAGCAGTACTTC. Using reference TRBV5-5 and TRBJ2-7 for the parts outside the CDR3, the full variable domain is DAGVTQSPTHLIKTRGQQVTLRCSPISGHKSVSWYQQVLGQGPQFIFQYYEKEERGRGNFPDRFSARQFPNYSSELNVNALLLGDSALYLCASSQEVYEQYFGPGTRLTVT.

The chain employs TRBV5-5 and TRBJ2-7; D possibly corresponds to TRBD1 (5 bases). V lost 4 bases, J lost 1 base, and 15 bases lay in between. Germline values: CDR1 SGHKS, CDR2 YYEKEE (reference sequence). This CDR3 spans 15 amino acids. CDR3 protein: CASSRQQGISYEQYF. CDR3 nucleotide sequence: TGTGCCAGCAGCAGACAGCAGGGTATTTCCTACGAGCAGTACTTC. Full variable domain (missing parts from reference TRBV5-5 and TRBJ2-7): DAGVTQSPTHLIKTRGQQVTLRCSPISGHKSVSWYQQVLGQGPQFIFQYYEKEERGRGNFPDRFSARQFPNYSSELNVNALLLGDSALYLCASSRQQGISYEQYFGPGTRLTVT.

This clone was seen a single time. The chain links TRBV7-2 to TRBJ2-7, with 7 positions matching TRBD2. This CDR3 region has 15 residues. Losses at the gene ends were 0 bases for V and 2 bases for J; bases not matched to a gene: 4. Germline V gene sequence: CDR1 SGHTA, CDR2 FQGNSA. CDR3 region: CASSLAASGPYEQYF. CDR3 DNA sequence: TGTGCCAGCAGCTTAGCGGCTAGCGGTCCCTACGAGCAGTACTTC.

This clone was seen just once. The V and J genes are TRBV28 and TRBJ1-1; D might be TRBD1 (5 bases). This CDR3 spans 14 amino acids. Germline V gene lookup returns CDR1 MDHEN and CDR2 SYDVKM. V was clipped by 2 bases and J by 4 bases, with 11 bases between them. The CDR3 DNA sequence: TGTGCCAGCAGTTTAGCAGGAGGGACCACTGAAGCTTTCTTT. As protein: CASSLAGGTTEAFF.

The chain couples TRBV28 to TRBJ1-2, with 9 bases matching TRBD1. The CDR3 is 16 amino acids. Per the germline V gene, CDR1 is MDHEN and CDR2 is SYDVKM. V shed 5 bases, J shed 4 bases, and the junction held 11 bases outside the gene matches. The CDR3 spells CASSAPDRGALYGYTF. CDR3 nucleotides: TGTGCCAGCAGTGCCCCTGACAGGGGGGCACTCTATGGCTACACCTTC.

This clone occurred a few times. The chain combines TRBV4-1 with TRBJ2-7; 10 bases are shared with TRBD1. V shed 4 bases and J 5 bases; nucleotides not matched to a gene: 2. The CDR3 has 13 amino acids. CDR1 is MGHRA and CDR2 is YSYEKL in the germline V gene. The CDR3 nucleotides read TGCGCCAGCAGCCGGGACAGGGGCCACGAGCAGTACTTC. Amino acids: CASSRDRGHEQYF.

The gene calls are TRBV4-2 and TRBJ1-2; D unclear. Trimming cost V 0 bases and J 8 bases, with 13 bases left between them. The germline V gene has CDR1 LGHNA and CDR2 YNFKEQ. This CDR3 is built from 14 residues. The CDR3 region has the DNA TGTGCCAGCAGCCAAGATTGGCACCTCGGGGGCTACACCTTC. It yields the protein CASSQDWHLGGYTF.

This chain links TRBV15 with TRBJ2-7; D may be TRBD2 (7 bases). Germline lookup yields CDR1 LNHNV and CDR2 YYDKDF (reference sequence). The CDR3 covers 16 residues. Between the trimmed V and J ends, which lost 0 bases and 2 bases, there was a span of 14 bases. The CDR3 region has the DNA TGTGCCACCAGCAGAGACCCCGGGGGGACACCCTACGAGCAGTACTTC. Amino acids: CATSRDPGGTPYEQYF.

The rearrangement joins TRBV11-1 to TRBJ2-7; D might be TRBD1 (6 bases). Deletions cut 5 bases from V and 3 bases from J, with 8 bases between. CDR3 length: 12 residues. Germline CDR1 and CDR2: SGHAT and FQDESV (reference sequence). CDR3 protein: CASSGRGYEQYF. The CDR3 DNA sequence: TGTGCCAGCAGCGGCAGGGGCTACGAGCAGTACTTC.

The chain recombines TRBV19 with TRBJ2-7; no clear D. The V end was cut by 3 bases, the J end by 3 bases, with 9 bases between. CDR3 size: 13 residues. CDR1 LNHDA and CDR2 SQIVND come from the germline V gene (reference sequence). CDR3 bases: TGTGCCAGTAGTATTACAGCACTCTACGAGCAGTACTTC. Encoded protein: CASSITALYEQYF.

This chain connects TRBV12-2 to TRBJ1-3; the DNA was not used to check the table's D call, TRBD1. TRBV12-2 is a pseudogene segment. The length of the CDR3 is 18 residues. The CDR3 region has the DNA TGTGCAAGTCGCTTATCGGATCCGGGACAGACGATTGGAAACACCATATATTTT. It encodes CASRLSDPGQTIGNTIYF.

The count of this clone is one. J is TRBJ2-7 and V is TRBV28, with TRBD2 identical over 8 bases. CDR1 is MDHEN and CDR2 is SYDVKM in the germline V gene. Trimming removed 3 bases from V and 2 bases from J; junction bases left unmatched: 15. This CDR3 has 18 amino acids. For the CDR3, the DNA is TGTGCCAGCAGTTTGTGGGATTTAAGTGGGCGGGGGGCCTACGAGCAGTACTTC. It translates to CASSLWDLSGRGAYEQYF.

This clone was picked up one time. This chain uses TRBV2 with TRBJ2-3, with 14 bases fitting TRBD2. Germline V gives CDR1 SNHLY, CDR2 FYNNEI. V shed 7 bases, J shed 5 bases, and the junction held 11 bases outside the gene matches. CDR3 size: 17 residues. The CDR3 here is CASNSQRLAGGLDTQYF. The DNA for the CDR3 is TGTGCCAGCAATTCCCAACGACTAGCGGGGGGGTTAGATACGCAGTATTTT. Full variable domain (outside the CDR3, taken from reference TRBV2 and TRBJ2-3): EPEVTQTPSHQVTQMGQEVILRCVPISNHLYFYWYRQILGQKVEFLVSFYNNEISEKSEIFDDQFSVERPDGSNFTLKIRSTKLEDSAMYFCASNSQRLAGGLDTQYFGPGTRLTVL.

The chain has TRBV29-1 and TRBJ1-1; the D gene is possibly TRBD1 (5 bases). The germline gives CDR1 SQVTM, CDR2 ANQGSEA. V lost 5 bases and J 5 bases, leaving 21 bases between the germline ends. The CDR3 is 15 amino acids. CDR3 nucleotides: TGCAGCGTTAACAACAGGTATCAAACGGGAACTGAAGCTTTCTTT. The encoded protein is CSVNNRYQTGTEAFF.

This chain links TRBV13 with TRBJ2-7; maybe TRBD1 (5 bases). Germline CDR1 and CDR2: PRHDT and FYEKMQ (reference sequence). Deletions cut 5 bases from V and 5 bases from J, with 13 bases between. This CDR3 has 13 residues. CDR3 DNA sequence: TGTGCCAGCAGCCCCCAGGGATCCAACGAGCAGTACTTC. Residues: CASSPQGSNEQYF.

This clone occurred once. The rearrangement uses TRBV11-2 and TRBJ2-1; 9 nucleotides align to TRBD1. Germline V gene data show CDR1 as SGHAT and CDR2 as FQNNGV. The CDR3 runs 14 residues. Germline trimming cut 4 bases from V and 5 bases from J; bases unmatched to any gene: 3. The CDR3 coding sequence is TGTGCCAGCAGCTCCGACAGGGGGAACAATGAGCAGTTCTTC. Protein product: CASSSDRGNNEQFF.

This clone has a handful of counts. The genes are TRBV18 and TRBJ2-7; the D call may be TRBD1 or TRBD2 (5 bases each). Germline lookup yields CDR1 KGHSH and CDR2 LQKENI. Trimming left V 3 bases short and J 6 bases short, with 18 bases between. The CDR3 runs to 15 residues. CDR3 residues: CASSPLEGSRIEQYF. The CDR3, as DNA: TGTGCCAGCTCACCCCTAGAGGGGTCCCGGATCGAGCAGTACTTC.